This T cell receptor beta chain was identified in a study of tissue T cells after allogeneic stem cell transplantation. By share of the sample, this clone is large. What it binds is not known. Gene names are the mouse ones. The observed sequence ends 1 residue before the CDR3 terminus, with the missing tail filled in from the germline J gene. CDR3 size: 15 residues. Germline V gene data show CDR1 as KGHTA and CDR2 as FQNQQP. Overall study findings and caveats: Sampling depth was limited, and the cohort was small and clinically varied. In patients and mice, blood and spleen missed much of tissue repertoire.

The time point is: mouse harvest day 14 after allogeneic transplant. Each mouse received 10^7 T-cell-depleted marrow cells plus 10^6 splenic CD5+ T cells by tail vein. The protocol was immunoSEQ multiplex PCR, while the TCRdb copy is restricted to in-frame clones and leaves out a portion. The sample includes approximately 4,200 clones, 45% to 55% of them seen just once. The chain is built from TRBV23 and TRBJ2-1. Specimen: gut tissue. The source is a female BALB/c mouse given C57BL/6 T cells with graft-versus-host disease after an allogeneic hematopoietic cell transplant. This CDR3 is CSSSQYGTNYAEQFF. CDR3 bases read: TGCTCCAGCAGTCAATATGGGACTAACTATGCTGAGCAGTTC.